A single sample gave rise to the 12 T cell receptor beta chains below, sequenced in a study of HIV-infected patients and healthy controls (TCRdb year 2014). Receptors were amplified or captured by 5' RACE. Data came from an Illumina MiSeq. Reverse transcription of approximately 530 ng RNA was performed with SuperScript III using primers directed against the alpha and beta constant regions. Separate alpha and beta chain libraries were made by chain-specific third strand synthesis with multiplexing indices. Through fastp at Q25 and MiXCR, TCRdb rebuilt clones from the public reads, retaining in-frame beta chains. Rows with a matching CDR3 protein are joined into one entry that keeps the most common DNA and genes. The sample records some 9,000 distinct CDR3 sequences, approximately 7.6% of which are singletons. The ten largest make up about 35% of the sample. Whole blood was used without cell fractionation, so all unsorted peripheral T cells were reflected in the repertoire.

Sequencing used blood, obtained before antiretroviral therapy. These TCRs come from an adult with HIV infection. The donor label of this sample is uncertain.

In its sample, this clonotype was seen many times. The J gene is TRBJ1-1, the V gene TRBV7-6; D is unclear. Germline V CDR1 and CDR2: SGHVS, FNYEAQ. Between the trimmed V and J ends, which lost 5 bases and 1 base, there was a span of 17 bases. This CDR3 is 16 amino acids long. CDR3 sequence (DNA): TGTGCCAGCAGCCTACAGACCTTCGCCCCGAACACTGAAGCTTTCTTT. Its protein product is CASSLQTFAPNTEAFF.

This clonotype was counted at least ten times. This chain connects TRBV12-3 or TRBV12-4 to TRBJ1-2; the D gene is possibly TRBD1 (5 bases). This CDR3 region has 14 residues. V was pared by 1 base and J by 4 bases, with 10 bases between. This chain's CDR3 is CASSLGGLGYGYTF. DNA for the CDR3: TGTGCCAGCAGTTTAGGGGGCCTAGGCTATGGCTACACCTTC.

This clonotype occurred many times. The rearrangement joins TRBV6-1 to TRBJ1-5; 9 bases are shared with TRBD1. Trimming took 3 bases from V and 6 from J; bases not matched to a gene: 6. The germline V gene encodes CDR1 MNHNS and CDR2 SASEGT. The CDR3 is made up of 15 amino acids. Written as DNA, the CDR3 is TGTGCCAGCAGTGAGCAGACAGGGGGACGTCAGCCCCAGCATTTT. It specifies CASSEQTGGRQPQHF.

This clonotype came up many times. The CDR3 nucleotides read TGTGCCAGCAGCTTGACTAGCGGAGACAATGAGCAGTTCTTC. As protein: CASSLTSGDNEQFF. This chain links TRBV11-2 with TRBJ2-1; 9 nucleotides align to TRBD2. This CDR3 comprises 14 residues. Germline-derived CDR1 and CDR2 are SGHAT and FQNNGV. Trimming removed 3 bases from V and 5 bases from J; junction bases left unmatched: 2.

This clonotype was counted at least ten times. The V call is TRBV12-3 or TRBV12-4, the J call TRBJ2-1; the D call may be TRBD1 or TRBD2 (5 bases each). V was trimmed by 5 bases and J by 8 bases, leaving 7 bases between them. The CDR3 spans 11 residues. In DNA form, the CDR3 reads TGTGCCAGCAGTCGAGGGGATGAGCAGTTCTTC. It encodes CASSRGDEQFF.

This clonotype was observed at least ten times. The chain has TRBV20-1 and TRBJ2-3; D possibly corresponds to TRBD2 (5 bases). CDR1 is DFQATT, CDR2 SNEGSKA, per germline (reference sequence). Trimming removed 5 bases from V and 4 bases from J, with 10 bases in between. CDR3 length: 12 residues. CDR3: CSAGRGSDTQYF. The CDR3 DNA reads TGCAGTGCTGGACGGGGATCAGATACGCAGTATTTT.

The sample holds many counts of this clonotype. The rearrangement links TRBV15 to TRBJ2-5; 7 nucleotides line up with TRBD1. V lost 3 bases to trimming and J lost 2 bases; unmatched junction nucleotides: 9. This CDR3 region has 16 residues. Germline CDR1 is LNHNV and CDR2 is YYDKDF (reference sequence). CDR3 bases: TGTGCCACCAGCAGCTCGACAGGGTCCTTTCAAGAGACCCAGTACTTC. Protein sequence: CATSSSTGSFQETQYF.

The CDR3 loop is CASSRWTGKDEAFF. CDR3 in DNA: TGTGCCAGCAGCCGATGGACAGGGAAGGATGAAGCTTTCTTT. This chain uses TRBV7-2 with TRBJ1-1; 8 nucleotides match TRBD1. Germline CDR1 and CDR2: SGHTA and FQGNSA. After removal of 5 bases from V and 7 bases from J, the junction contained 9 bases not matched to a gene. There are 14 residues in the CDR3.

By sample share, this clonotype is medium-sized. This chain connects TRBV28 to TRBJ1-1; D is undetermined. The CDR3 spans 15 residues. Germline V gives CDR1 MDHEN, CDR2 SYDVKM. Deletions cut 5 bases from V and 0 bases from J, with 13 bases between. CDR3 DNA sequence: TGTGCCAGCAGTCCCAACCACGAGTTGAACACTGAAGCTTTCTTT. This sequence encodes CASSPNHELNTEAFF. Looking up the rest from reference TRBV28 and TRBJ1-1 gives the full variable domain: DVKVTQSSRYLVKRTGEKVFLECVQDMDHENMFWYRQDPGLGLRLIYFSYDVKMKEKGDIPEGYSVSREKKERFSLILESASTNQTSMYLCASSPNHELNTEAFFGQGTRLTVV.

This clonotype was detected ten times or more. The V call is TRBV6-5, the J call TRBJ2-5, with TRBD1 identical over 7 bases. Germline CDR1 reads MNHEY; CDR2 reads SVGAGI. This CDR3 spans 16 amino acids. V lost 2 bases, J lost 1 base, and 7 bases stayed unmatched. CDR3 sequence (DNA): TGTGCCAGCAGTTACAGGGGGCGGTGGGGCCAAGAGACCCAGTACTTC. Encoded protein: CASSYRGRWGQETQYF.

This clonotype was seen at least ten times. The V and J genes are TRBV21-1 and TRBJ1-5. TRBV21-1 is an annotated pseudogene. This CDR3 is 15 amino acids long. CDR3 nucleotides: TGTGCCAGCAGGCTCAGACAATATAGCAATCAGCCCCAGCATTTT. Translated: CASRLRQYSNQPQHF.

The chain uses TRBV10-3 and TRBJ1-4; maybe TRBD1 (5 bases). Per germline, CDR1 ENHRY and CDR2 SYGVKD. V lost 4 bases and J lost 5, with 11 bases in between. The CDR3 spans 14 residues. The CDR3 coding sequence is TGTGCCATCAGTGGAGGGGCTGAAAATGAAAAACTGTTTTTT. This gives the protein CAISGGAENEKLFF.